These T cell receptor beta chains were read from a single sample in a study of blood T cell repertoires in COVID-19. Profiled with immunoSEQ multiplex PCR; TCRdb holds only in-frame clones, not every one. The sample holds about 180,000 clones, about nine tenths seen once. Material for sequencing was peripheral blood. These receptors originate from a man between 70 and 80 years old with active or convalescent COVID-19. CDR3s leave out the opening cysteine and the closing phenylalanine or tryptophan.

V	J	CDR3
TRBV27	TRBJ2-7	ASSLRGTGIEQY
TRBV19	TRBJ2-7	ASITIGTASYEQY
TRBV3-1/TRBV3-2	TRBJ2-7	ASSPRGQSYEQY
TRBV28	TRBJ2-1	ASNHVSGHPFVEQF
TRBV6-6	TRBJ1-5	ASSYPPTGSVAQH
TRBV7-2	TRBJ1-4	ASSRSVGVEKLF
TRBV23-1	TRBJ1-1	ASSRPRWGPTEAF
TRBV4-3	TRBJ1-6	ASSQGGQVLSYNSPLH
TRBV9	TRBJ2-5	ASSVATGETQY
TRBV19	TRBJ1-3	ASNPTQGVLRDTIY
TRBV28	TRBJ2-7	ASSQDPLRDEQY
TRBV19	TRBJ1-5	ASSIRDSNQPQH
TRBV11-2	TRBJ1-1	ASSSTTGGNTEAF
TRBV20-1	TRBJ1-2	SGGDNYGYT
TRBV24-1	TRBJ2-5	ATSAGTTETQY
TRBV6-5	TRBJ1-1	ASRAGQGGGTEAF
TRBV28	TRBJ2-3	ASSLLRLAGVADTQY
TRBV11-2	TRBJ2-5	ASSLSVEETQY
TRBV5-4	TRBJ2-1	ASSSGRESYNEQF
TRBV19	TRBJ1-2	ASKQGANGYT
TRBV5-1	TRBJ1-5	ASSPQINQPQH
TRBV7-9	TRBJ2-1	ASSILAGGYNEQF
TRBV13	TRBJ2-2	ASSRDRGNTGELF
TRBV5-1	TRBJ1-1	ASSLVSNTEAF
TRBV9	TRBJ1-1	ASSVAESGIQGALRDTEAF
TRBV19	TRBJ1-2	ASTGKLRGGYT
TRBV27	TRBJ1-1	ASSSQRQGQRNTEAF
TRBV30	TRBJ1-5	AWSRAGNQPQH
TRBV27	TRBJ1-5	ASSPGGLQGLRNQPQH
TRBV19	TRBJ1-5	ASSQGGSNQPQH
TRBV28	TRBJ1-2	ASTPPPGYGYT
TRBV7-2	TRBJ1-2	ASSSGQGLGGYT
TRBV6-6	TRBJ2-1	ASSGNTGVFDNEQF
TRBV6-5	TRBJ1-1	ASSPGQVNTEAF
TRBV27	TRBJ1-2	ASSLIGGDYGYT
TRBV20-1	TRBJ2-7	SASLQGGFYEQY
TRBV12-3/TRBV12-4	TRBJ1-5	ASRFRSNQPQH
TRBV5-5	TRBJ2-1	ASSAGTAAYNEQF
TRBV7-8	TRBJ1-2	ASSPSRGQGARYT
TRBV12-3/TRBV12-4	TRBJ2-7	ASSRTEKYEQY
TRBV7-2	TRBJ2-2	ASSLSPSRRGETGELF
TRBV6-5	TRBJ1-5	ASSRTGSGNQPQH
TRBV7-2	TRBJ2-3	ASSFRGTDTQY
TRBV5-4	TRBJ2-5	ASSTGGRAVETQY
TRBV5-1	TRBJ1-3	ASSPGQGRNTIY
TRBV5-1	TRBJ2-3	ASRPGQGISDTQY
TRBV7-2	TRBJ1-4	ASSFRAGGEKLF
TRBV10-3	TRBJ1-5	AISEWHSNQPQH
TRBV5-1	TRBJ2-3	ASSFRLDSLSTDTQY
TRBV5-1	TRBJ1-6	ASSPTARTGVDNSPLH